This TCR beta chain was recovered during a study of blood T cell repertoires in COVID-19. Looking at the study overall: Sites in the United States, Italy and Spain provided acute and convalescent COVID-19 samples. T cells, B-cell-depleted T cells, or PBMCs supplied cDNA or gDNA.

Source study methods: Estimation of nucleated cell counts relied on the amplification of reference gene primers. The data were produced by immunoSEQ multiplex PCR, yet TCRdb's version contains in-frame clones alone and is incomplete. V, J and clone size are those of that table, while D and trimming were read from the DNA. Here the sample spans approximately 140,000 clones, roughly four fifths being singletons. Trimming at V came to 6 bases and at J to 4 bases, leaving 9 bases not matched to a gene. Germline loops: CDR1 LNHDA, CDR2 SQIVND (reference sequence). The CDR3 runs to 15 residues. The clonotype was recovered from a human donor with acute or convalescent COVID-19. The donor label of this sample is uncertain. The chain joins TRBV19 to TRBJ1-2; TRBD1 matches at 9 bases. Sequencing used peripheral blood. CDR3 region: CASRTPQGAGYGYTF. The CDR3 DNA reads as TGTGCCAGTAGGACGCCACAGGGGGCGGGCTATGGCTACACCTTC.